A single sample is the source of the 24 T cell receptor beta chains below, sequenced in a study of cytomegalovirus exposure and HLA in healthy donors. Profiled with immunoSEQ multiplex PCR; TCRdb holds only in-frame clones, not every one. The top ten hold about 14% of the sample, which has a few hundred thousand clones, approximately 80% seen once. The sample consisted of PBMCs. Receptors originate from a woman younger than 45 in good health and CMV-seropositive.

The genes are TRBV18 and TRBJ2-3, with D perhaps matching TRBD2 (6 bases). CDR1 and CDR2 (germline): KGHSH, LQKENI. V lost 3 bases and J lost 11, with 15 bases in between. The CDR3 loop spans 13 amino acids. CDR3 amino acids: CASSPVPGLRQYF. The CDR3 nucleotides read TGTGCCAGCTCACCTGTACCGGGACTGCGGCAGTATTTT.

V usage is TRBV18 and J usage is TRBJ1-2; 9 bases agree with TRBD1. V lost 5 bases and J lost 8; bases outside the gene matches: 9. CDR1 is KGHSH, CDR2 LQKENI, per germline. This CDR3 region has 14 residues. CDR3 in amino acids: CASSGIQGAVGYTF. CDR3 nucleotide sequence: TGTGCCAGCTCAGGAATACAGGGGGCCGTAGGCTACACCTTC.

V gene TRBV27 combines with J gene TRBJ1-5, with D unresolved. V lost 2 bases and J 4 bases, leaving 9 bases between the germline ends. From germline, CDR1 is MNHEY and CDR2 SMNVEV (reference sequence). The CDR3 runs 14 residues. CDR3 bases: TGTGCCAGCAGTTTAGGGCAGCCGAATCAGCCCCAGCATTTT. Protein: CASSLGQPNQPQHF.

This chain connects TRBV6-5 to TRBJ1-1, with unresolved D. V was pared by 3 bases and J by 6 bases, with 11 bases between. This CDR3 region has 13 residues. Germline CDR1 reads MNHEY; CDR2 reads SVGAGI. The CDR3 loop reads CASSYSADAEAFF. CDR3 sequence (DNA): TGTGCCAGCAGTTATTCTGCTGACGCTGAAGCTTTCTTT.

The V and J genes are TRBV9 and TRBJ2-5; a weak D match, TRBD1 (7 bases). From germline, CDR1 is SGDLS and CDR2 YYNGEE. Deletions cut 4 bases from V and 2 bases from J, with 18 bases between. This CDR3 is 16 amino acids long. CDR3 loop: CASSSRGGTDQETQYF. Written as DNA, the CDR3 is TGTGCCAGCAGCTCCCGAGGGGGGACAGATCAAGAGACCCAGTACTTC.

The gene calls are TRBV6-6 and TRBJ2-2; no reliable D call. With 4 bases removed from V and 0 bases from J, the gap between germline ends came to 6 bases. The CDR3 totals 14 residues. Germline values: CDR1 MNHNY, CDR2 SVGAGI (reference sequence). The CDR3, as DNA: TGTGCCAGCAGTTCAGCGTCGAACACCGGGGAGCTGTTTTTT. Amino acids: CASSSASNTGELFF.

V usage is TRBV28 and J usage is TRBJ2-7, with 7 bases matching TRBD1. Germline-derived CDR1 and CDR2 are MDHEN and SYDVKM. The CDR3 loop spans 16 amino acids. The trim removed 2 bases at V and 5 bases at J, leaving 12 bases unmatched. CDR3 DNA: TGTGCCAGCAGTTTAAGCCGGCAGGGGGTCCGTAACGAGCAGTACTTC. This sequence encodes CASSLSRQGVRNEQYF.

The J gene is TRBJ2-3, the V gene TRBV7-6, with 11 bases identical to TRBD1. V was clipped by 5 bases and J by 7 bases; unmatched bases: 11. The CDR3 has 16 residues. CDR1 and CDR2 (germline): SGHVS, FNYEAQ. CDR3: CASSLLGGQGANTQYF. CDR3 DNA: TGTGCCAGCAGCCTTCTTGGAGGACAGGGGGCGAATACGCAGTATTTT.

This clone was counted only a few times. The V call is TRBV7-9, the J call TRBJ1-3; D unresolved. There are 14 residues in the CDR3. Germline CDR1 is SEHNR and CDR2 is FQNEAQ (reference sequence). Trimming removed 7 bases at V and 1 base at J, with 11 bases between. This chain's CDR3 is CASTDRRSGNTIYF. CDR3 bases: TGTGCCAGCACTGATAGAAGGTCTGGAAACACCATATATTTT.

This clone was found a few times. CDR3 sequence: CASSPQGRNTEAFF. The CDR3 bases are TGTGCCAGCAGTCCACAGGGTAGGAACACTGAAGCTTTCTTT. The chain links TRBV28 to TRBJ1-1, with D possibly matching TRBD1 (6 bases). Germline CDR1 MDHEN, CDR2 SYDVKM. The length of the CDR3 is 14 residues. With 5 bases removed from V and 1 base from J, the gap between germline ends came to 11 bases.

The CDR3 is CASSSGQGYGYTF. CDR3 coding DNA: TGTGCCAGCAGTTCCGGACAGGGGTATGGCTACACCTTC. This chain links TRBV27 with TRBJ1-2; TRBD1 matches 9 bases. This CDR3 has 13 amino acids. After removal of 4 bases from V and 5 bases from J, the junction contained 2 bases not matched to a gene. Looked up from germline, CDR1 is MNHEY and CDR2 is SMNVEV (reference sequence).

The V and J genes are TRBV10-1 and TRBJ1-1; D may be TRBD1 (5 bases). CDR1 and CDR2 (germline): WNHNN, SYGVQD (reference sequence). The V gene lost 6 bases and the J gene lost 2 bases, with 10 bases spanning the gap. The CDR3 has 13 amino acids. CDR3 loop: CASRQGANTEAFF. The DNA of the CDR3 is TGCGCCAGCAGGCAGGGAGCTAACACTGAAGCTTTCTTT.

The chain uses TRBV4-1 and TRBJ2-7; 11 nucleotides agree with TRBD1. Germline V gene data show CDR1 as MGHRA and CDR2 as YSYEKL. The trim removed 4 bases at V and 6 bases at J, leaving 11 bases unmatched. This CDR3 has 16 residues. Here the CDR3 DNA reads TGCGCCAGCAGCCGAGAAGGGACAGGGGGATTGTTCGAGCAGTACTTC. Its translation: CASSREGTGGLFEQYF.

The chain combines TRBV15 with TRBJ2-7; 10 bases line up with TRBD2. With 3 bases clipped from V and 0 bases from J, the junction kept 2 bases outside the gene matches. CDR3 length: 15 amino acids. Germline V gene lookup returns CDR1 LNHNV and CDR2 YYDKDF (reference sequence). The CDR3 DNA is TGTGCCACCAGCAGTACTAGCGGGACCTCCTACGAGCAGTACTTC. Encoded protein: CATSSTSGTSYEQYF.

The chain is built from TRBV2 and TRBJ2-1; TRBD2 matches 9 bases. Germline-derived CDR1 and CDR2 are SNHLY and FYNNEI. V dropped 5 bases and J dropped 4; count of bases not matched to a gene: 12. The CDR3 extends over 17 amino acids. The CDR3 DNA sequence: TGTGCCAGCAGTTATACCGTTAGCGGGAGTGGGTACAATGAGCAGTTCTTC. It codes for CASSYTVSGSGYNEQFF.

This chain links TRBV2 with TRBJ1-5; 10 bases agree with TRBD1. V was clipped by 6 bases and J by 5 bases; unmatched bases: 7. Germline V gene sequence: CDR1 SNHLY, CDR2 FYNNEI. The CDR3 is 15 amino acids. CDR3 loop: CASRGTGAGDQPQHF. The CDR3 DNA reads TGTGCCAGCAGAGGGACAGGGGCAGGGGATCAGCCCCAGCATTTT.

The chain uses TRBV19 and TRBJ2-7; D unclear. Trimming took off 5 bases at V and 5 bases at J, with 16 bases between the two ends. This CDR3 is 14 amino acids long. Germline assignment: CDR1 LNHDA and CDR2 SQIVND (reference sequence). CDR3 coding DNA: TGTGCCAGTAGTTCGAACTCGAAACCCCACGAGCAGTACTTC. It encodes CASSSNSKPHEQYF.

The chain couples TRBV29-1 to TRBJ2-2; D is unresolved. Between the trimmed V and J ends, which lost 7 bases and 3 bases, there was a span of 12 bases. The length of the CDR3 is 13 residues. Germline CDR1 reads SQVTM; CDR2 reads ANQGSEA. The CDR3 DNA sequence: TGCAGCGCCACATTGGTTCACACCGGGGAGCTGTTTTTT. Protein product: CSATLVHTGELFF.

The rearrangement links TRBV7-8 to TRBJ1-2, with D possibly being TRBD1 (5 bases). From germline, CDR1 is SGHVS and CDR2 FQNEAQ. The CDR3 extends over 14 amino acids. V was trimmed by 1 base and J by 2 bases, leaving 8 bases between them. DNA for the CDR3: TGTGCCAGCAGCTTAGGGGGGAAGAACTATGGCTACACCTTC. This codes for CASSLGGKNYGYTF.

The chain is built from TRBV18 and TRBJ2-7; D not resolved. This CDR3 comprises 17 residues. Germline V CDR1 and CDR2: KGHSH, LQKENI. Trimming pared 0 bases from V and 0 bases from J, leaving 15 bases between. Written as DNA, the CDR3 is TGTGCCAGCTCACCACCGATAACAGACGACGCCTCCTACGAGCAGTACTTC. Its protein is CASSPPITDDASYEQYF. Together with reference TRBV18 and TRBJ2-7, the CDR3 gives the full variable domain: NAGVMQNPRHLVRRRGQEARLRCSPMKGHSHVYWYRQLPEEGLKFMVYLQKENIIDESGMPKERFSAEFPKEGPSILRIQQVVRGDSAAYFCASSPPITDDASYEQYFGPGTRLTVT.

As to this clone: One junction end disagrees with the germline gene, perhaps due to a read error. The chain is built from TRBV27 and TRBJ2-7; no clear D gene. This CDR3 comprises 14 residues. Germline assignment: CDR1 MNHEY and CDR2 SMNVEV (reference sequence). In nucleotides, the CDR3 is TGTGCCAGCAGTTTATCGCCGATCTCCCACGAGCAGTACTTC. Its protein product is CASSLSPISHEQYF.

V gene TRBV13 combines with J gene TRBJ1-1; 7 nucleotides align to TRBD1. In germline, CDR1 is PRHDT, CDR2 FYEKMQ (reference sequence). Trimming removed 4 bases from V and 1 base from J; junction bases left unmatched: 3. The CDR3 has 14 amino acids. For the CDR3, the DNA is TGTGCCAGCAGCTCAGGACAGGAGAACACTGAAGCTTTCTTT. Its protein product is CASSSGQENTEAFF.

The V gene is TRBV7-9, the J gene TRBJ1-2; D is possibly TRBD1 (5 bases). V lost 4 bases, J lost 2 bases, and 17 bases lay in between. The CDR3 has 16 amino acids. The germline CDR1 and CDR2 sequences are SEHNR and FQNEAQ (reference sequence). The CDR3 nucleotides are TGTGCCAGCAGCTCGAGATGGCCAGGGCAGAACTATGGCTACACCTTC. It encodes CASSSRWPGQNYGYTF.

CDR3 sequence reads: CASSLAGGRSYGYTF. The CDR3 DNA is TGTGCCAGCAGCTTAGCTGGGGGAAGGAGCTATGGCTACACCTTC. This rearrangement joins TRBV7-9 to TRBJ1-2, with D maybe TRBD1 (5 bases). From germline, CDR1 is SEHNR and CDR2 FQNEAQ (reference sequence). Trimming took off 0 bases at V and 4 bases at J, with 12 bases between the two ends. The CDR3 runs to 15 residues.